A single sample gave rise to the 14 T cell receptor beta chains below, sequenced in a study of neoadjuvant anti-PD-1 for oral cavity cancer. Clones were sequenced by immunoSEQ multiplex PCR, and TCRdb holds only the in-frame ones, with some missing. This table holds about 12,000 clones, about 60% found once. Here the sequenced sample was tumor tissue, taken before nivolumab (anti-PD-1) treatment. Receptors originate from a person between 35 and 79 years old with oral cavity squamous cell carcinoma. The donor label of this sample is uncertain.

This chain uses TRBV5-1 with TRBJ2-1, with D uncertain. Per germline, CDR1 SGHRS and CDR2 YFSETQ. The CDR3 length is 14 residues. The germline V and J ends were trimmed by 0 bases and 5 bases, with 9 bases remaining between them. Here the CDR3 reads CASSLGQRDNEQFF. The CDR3 bases are TGCGCCAGCAGCTTGGGACAAAGGGACAATGAGCAGTTCTTC.

The count of this clone is one. The chain is built from TRBV18 and TRBJ1-4; D gene uncertain. With 1 base removed from V and 0 bases from J, the gap between germline ends came to 12 bases. The length of the CDR3 is 17 residues. In germline, CDR1 is KGHSH, CDR2 LQKENI. Here the CDR3 reads CASSPRSSTATNEKLFF. CDR3 coding DNA: TGTGCCAGCTCACCACGGAGCAGTACGGCAACTAATGAAAAACTGTTTTTT.

The CDR3 DNA is TGTGCCAGCAGCCCTTCTCGCGGGAGAGTGGTGGATCCGGGGACCGGGGAGCTGTTTTTT. This sequence encodes CASSPSRGRVVDPGTGELFF. This sequence joins TRBV7-8 and TRBJ2-2; TRBD2 matches 7 bases. The CDR3 is made up of 20 amino acids. CDR1 and CDR2 from the germline V gene are SGHVS and FQNEAQ. V shed 5 bases, J shed 5 bases, and the junction held 23 bases outside the gene matches.

The chain has TRBV7-9 and TRBJ1-6; D gene uncertain. Between the trimmed V and J ends, which lost 1 base and 5 bases, there was a span of 9 bases. The CDR3 contains 15 residues. Germline V gene data show CDR1 as SEHNR and CDR2 as FQNEAQ (reference sequence). In nucleotides, the CDR3 is TGTGCCAGCAGCTTAGTGGGAATCAATAATTCACCCCTCCACTTT. Amino acids: CASSLVGINNSPLHF. Based on the CDR3 plus reference TRBV7-9 and TRBJ1-6, the full variable domain is DTGVSQNPRHKITKRGQNVTFRCDPISEHNRLYWYRQTLGQGPEFLTYFQNEAQLEKSRLLSDRFSAERPKGSFSTLEIQRTEQGDSAMYLCASSLVGINNSPLHFGNGTRLTVT.

The chain uses TRBV15 and TRBJ1-2, with TRBD1 identical over 8 bases. The ends lost 3 bases at V and 4 bases at J; junction bases unmatched: 4. Germline V gives CDR1 LNHNV, CDR2 YYDKDF (reference sequence). CDR3 length: 14 amino acids. The CDR3 region is CATSRDRVAYGYTF. The CDR3 bases are TGTGCCACCAGCAGGGACAGGGTGGCCTATGGCTACACCTTC.

This chain joins TRBV15 and TRBJ2-7; TRBD1 agrees at 10 bases. Unmatched junction bases numbered 3, after V lost 0 bases and J lost 4 bases. The V gene's germline CDR1 is LNHNV and CDR2 YYDKDF (reference sequence). The CDR3 consists of 15 residues. This CDR3 reads CATSREGQGIYEQYF. CDR3 nucleotides: TGTGCCACCAGCAGAGAGGGACAGGGGATTTACGAGCAGTACTTC.

This clone was observed a handful of times. V is TRBV19 and J is TRBJ1-2, with D unclear. Germline CDR1 reads LNHDA; CDR2 reads SQIVND (reference sequence). The CDR3 length is 14 residues. The V and J ends lost 10 bases and 4 bases respectively, with 19 bases between them. The CDR3 loop reads CATRAENLPYGYTF. CDR3 nucleotides: TGTGCCACGAGAGCTGAGAATCTTCCCTATGGCTACACCTTC.

This clone was observed a few times. V gene TRBV28 combines with J gene TRBJ2-7; 7 nucleotides align to TRBD1. The CDR3 consists of 13 residues. Germline CDR1 reads MDHEN; CDR2 reads SYDVKM. V shed 5 bases, J shed 2 bases, and the junction held 3 bases outside the gene matches. The DNA for the CDR3 is TGTGCCAGCAGTGACAGGGACCCCTACGAGCAGTACTTC. The encoded protein is CASSDRDPYEQYF. The full variable domain, completed using reference TRBV28 and TRBJ2-7, is DVKVTQSSRYLVKRTGEKVFLECVQDMDHENMFWYRQDPGLGLRLIYFSYDVKMKEKGDIPEGYSVSREKKERFSLILESASTNQTSMYLCASSDRDPYEQYFGPGTRLTVT.

The chain links TRBV7-9 to TRBJ2-7; D perhaps matches TRBD1 (7 bases). Germline-derived CDR1 and CDR2 are SEHNR and FQNEAQ (reference sequence). The CDR3 covers 15 residues. Between the trimmed V and J ends, which lost 5 bases and 0 bases, there was a span of 14 bases. The CDR3 here is CASSPAGGNSYEQYF. The DNA for the CDR3 is TGTGCCAGCAGCCCGGCAGGGGGGAACTCCTACGAGCAGTACTTC. Looking up the rest from reference TRBV7-9 and TRBJ2-7 gives the full variable domain: DTGVSQNPRHKITKRGQNVTFRCDPISEHNRLYWYRQTLGQGPEFLTYFQNEAQLEKSRLLSDRFSAERPKGSFSTLEIQRTEQGDSAMYLCASSPAGGNSYEQYFGPGTRLTVT.

The V and J genes are TRBV27 and TRBJ2-1; D uncertain. Per the germline V gene, CDR1 is MNHEY and CDR2 is SMNVEV (reference sequence). This CDR3 region has 16 residues. Trimming took 5 bases from V and 4 from J, leaving 18 bases between them. In DNA form, the CDR3 reads TGTGCCAGCAGTCCCCGTCGAAGCGCTTTGTACAATGAGCAGTTCTTC. Its protein product is CASSPRRSALYNEQFF.

This sequence joins TRBV6-4 and TRBJ2-5; 9 bases align to TRBD1. The CDR3 extends over 15 amino acids. In germline, CDR1 is MRHNA, CDR2 SNTAGT. The J segment lost 5 bases and the V segment lost 5 bases, leaving 9 bases of the junction unmatched. The CDR3 region has the DNA TGTGCCAGCAGTCCACAGGGGGCGATTGGGGAGACCCAGTACTTC. This gives the protein CASSPQGAIGETQYF.

The chain joins TRBV30 to TRBJ1-1, with D possibly matching TRBD1 (6 bases). V was cut by 8 bases and J by 1 base, with 11 bases left in between. Per the germline V gene, CDR1 is GTSNPN and CDR2 is SVGIG (reference sequence). There are 12 residues in the CDR3. DNA for the CDR3: TGTGCCCGGGGACAACAGAACACTGAAGCTTTCTTT. It translates to CARGQQNTEAFF.

The chain couples TRBV11-2 to TRBJ2-1; 10 bases line up with TRBD1. Germline lookup yields CDR1 SGHAT and CDR2 FQNNGV. J gave up 8 bases and V 4 bases, and 5 bases lay outside the gene matches. The CDR3 totals 14 residues. The CDR3 DNA follows: TGTGCCAGCAGCTGGAGACAGGGGGCCGATGAGCAGTTCTTC. Amino acids: CASSWRQGADEQFF.

This clone occurred once. This chain uses TRBV5-1 with TRBJ2-5, with 8 bases matching TRBD2. The CDR3 runs to 15 residues. V lost 5 bases and J lost 2; bases outside the gene matches: 8. Germline values: CDR1 SGHRS, CDR2 YFSETQ. CDR3 nucleotide sequence: TGCGCCAGCAGGCCGGCCGGGGGGGCACAAGAGACCCAGTACTTC. Translation gives CASRPAGGAQETQYF.